The rows below give T cell receptor beta chains drawn from one sample of a study of vaccination and CD4 T cells after COVID-19. TCRdb recomputed calls from the PCR reads with MiXCR, one row per CDR3 protein. Of about 14,000 distinct CDR3 sequences in the sample, 52% were seen once. Their antigens remain unidentified. The specimen was CD4+ T cells from blood, cultured in vitro. All receptors come from a human donor who had recovered from COVID-19. The CDR3 runs from the conserved cysteine through the conserved F or W. The D gene is left open where the match is weak. Clone size, where shown, is once, few, many, or a class for clones that have expanded.

D	V	J	size	DNA	CDR3
-	TRBV6-5	TRBJ2-7	-	TGTGCCAGCAGTTACGCGCAGGGAGCGATGTTCGGGCAGTACTTC	CASSYAQGAMFGQYF
TRBD1	TRBV20-1	TRBJ2-2	-	TGCAGTGCTAGAAGGCAGGGGGCGCTCACCGGGGAGCTGTTTTTT	CSARRQGALTGELFF
-	TRBV5-6	TRBJ2-3	medium-sized	TGTGCCAGCAGCTGGGGCACAGATACGCAGTATTTT	CASSWGTDTQYF
-	TRBV6-1	TRBJ1-6	few	TGTGCCAGCGGCAGTGCGGGAAATAATTCACCCCTCCACTTT	CASGSAGNNSPLHF
-	TRBV6-2/TRBV6-3	TRBJ2-4	once	TGTGCCAGCAGTCCGGGGCTTCTAGCCAAAAACATTCAGTACTTC	CASSPGLLAKNIQYF
-	TRBV7-3	TRBJ2-5	-	TGTGCCAGCAGCTTAGGTGGACCATCGGGGGCCCAGTACTTC	CASSLGGPSGAQYF
-	TRBV6-2/TRBV6-3	TRBJ1-2	-	TGTGCCAGCAGTTATCTAAGGACGCCAAGCTATGGCTACACCTTC	CASSYLRTPSYGYTF
-	TRBV19	TRBJ2-4	-	TGTGCCAGTAGCCACCCGGGGGAGCGGAACATTCAGTACTTC	CASSHPGERNIQYF
TRBD1	TRBV28	TRBJ1-4	-	TGTGCCAGCAGGGAGACAGGGTCCGGAAAACTGTTTTTT	CASRETGSGKLFF
TRBD2	TRBV6-1	TRBJ2-5	-	TGTGCCAGCAGTCGGGGGGTGGGGTACCAAGAGACCCAGTACTTC	CASSRGVGYQETQYF
-	TRBV7-3	TRBJ1-4	-	TGTGCCAGCAGCGCACAGACAGGTCCGAATGAAAAACTGTTTTTT	CASSAQTGPNEKLFF
-	TRBV11-3	TRBJ2-3	-	TGTGCCAGCAGCTTAGGATCGGGTGGGCTAGAAGACGCCGGTACGCAGTATTTT	CASSLGSGGLEDAGTQYF
-	TRBV20-1	TRBJ1-1	-	TGCAGTGCTAGCTGGACAGATTCTGCGTCTAAGGCTTTCTTT	CSASWTDSASKAFF
-	TRBV20-1	TRBJ2-3	few	TGCAGTGCTAGATTCAGGGATGCGCAGTATTTT	CSARFRDAQYF
-	TRBV6-1	TRBJ1-2	-	TGTGCCAGCAGTGCAGGGAACTATGGCTACACCTTC	CASSAGNYGYTF
-	TRBV19	TRBJ1-2	-	TGTGCCAGTAGTATAGTTGGGGGGCGAGGATATGGCTACACCTTC	CASSIVGGRGYGYTF
-	TRBV7-2	TRBJ2-2	-	TGTGCCAGCAGCATATCAAGCGGGGAGCTGTTTTTT	CASSISSGELFF
-	TRBV19	TRBJ1-2	few	TGTGCCAGTACTCTTCAGGGACCTCTTTCCGGCTACACCTTC	CASTLQGPLSGYTF
-	TRBV30	TRBJ1-1	-	TGTGCCTGGAGTAGGTGGCCCCCTGAAGCTTTCTTT	CAWSRWPPEAFF
TRBD1	TRBV10-1	TRBJ2-1	-	TGCGCCAGCAGCGTACAGGGGAATAATGAGCAGTTCTTC	CASSVQGNNEQFF
-	TRBV28	TRBJ1-3	-	TGTGCCAGCAGTGGGGGCCAGCCCCGTGGGTACGGAAACACCATATATTTT	CASSGGQPRGYGNTIYF
-	TRBV10-3	TRBJ1-2	-	TGTGCCATCAGTGAAGGGCAGGGCCATGGCTACACCTTC	CAISEGQGHGYTF
-	TRBV28	TRBJ1-1	few	TGTGCCAGCAGTTTATTAAGGGGTGAGACTGAAGCTTTCTTT	CASSLLRGETEAFF
-	TRBV15	TRBJ1-4	-	TGTGCCACTAGAGTGGGACACCTCCTAAATGAAAAACTGTTTTTT	CATRVGHLLNEKLFF